This TCR beta chain originates from a study of CD8 T cells in Susac syndrome. Random hexamers were used to reverse transcribe about 0.5 to 1 ug of RNA. An immunoSEQ multiplex PCR generated amplified TCR beta CDR3 products spanning 54 Vbeta and 13 Jbeta. TCRdb reprocessed the immunoSEQ multiplex PCR reads via MiXCR and lists one record per CDR3 protein. Of roughly 160,000 distinct CDR3 sequences in the sample, about 96% were seen once. This CDR3 comprises 11 residues. Unmatched junction bases numbered 6, after V lost 3 bases and J lost 13 bases. Per the germline V gene, CDR1 is DFQATT and CDR2 is SNEGSKA (reference sequence). Study observations and caveats: No clonal expansion appeared among CD4+ T cells in Susac patients.

A note on this clonotype: Antigen: not known.

The sequence came from a human donor with Susac syndrome. The source material was CD4+ T cells from PBMCs. The rearrangement links TRBV20-1 to TRBJ2-1; TRBD1 agrees at 7 bases. This CDR3 is CSASAGDSQFF. The CDR3, as DNA: TGCAGTGCTAGTGCCGGGGACAGCCAGTTCTTC.